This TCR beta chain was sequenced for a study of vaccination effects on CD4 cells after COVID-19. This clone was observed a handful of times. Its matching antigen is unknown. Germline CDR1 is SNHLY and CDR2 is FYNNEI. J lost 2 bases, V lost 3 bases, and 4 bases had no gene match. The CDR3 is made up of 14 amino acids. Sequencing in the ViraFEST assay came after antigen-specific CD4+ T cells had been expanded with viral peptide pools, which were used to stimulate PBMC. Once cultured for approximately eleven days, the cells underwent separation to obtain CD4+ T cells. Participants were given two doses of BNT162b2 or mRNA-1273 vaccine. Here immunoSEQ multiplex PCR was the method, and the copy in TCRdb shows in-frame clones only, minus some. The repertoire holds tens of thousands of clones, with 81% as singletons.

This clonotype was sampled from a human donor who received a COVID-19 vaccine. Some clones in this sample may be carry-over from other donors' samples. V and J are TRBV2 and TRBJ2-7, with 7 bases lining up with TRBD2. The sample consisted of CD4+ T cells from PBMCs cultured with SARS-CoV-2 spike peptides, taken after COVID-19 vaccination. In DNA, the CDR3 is TGTGCCAGCAGTGAGGGGGAGGGCCCCTACGAGCAGTACGTC. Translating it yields CASSEGEGPYEQYV.